Described below is a single T cell receptor beta chain sequence and its context. Its specificity is not known. These data come from a study of T-cell memory formation after mild COVID-19. Study-wide context: TCR clusters were largely donor specific.

Whole-study results and caveats: Pre-infection memory showed some responding clones, and this suggested that cross-reactive memory joined.

The CDR3 is made up of 14 amino acids. Trimming pared 4 bases from V and 5 bases from J, leaving 14 bases between. Looked up from germline, CDR1 is LNHDA and CDR2 is SQIVND (reference sequence). Each CDR3 protein gets one entry after TCRdb re-called the 5' RACE reads with MiXCR. The repertoire holds more than 35,000 distinct CDR3 sequences, with about 6.1% as singletons. Sequenced: PBMCs or a T cell subset sorted from them (not recorded which). V gene TRBV19 combines with J gene TRBJ1-2; a weak D match, TRBD1 (6 bases). The clonotype was recovered from an adult who had mild COVID-19 (a few samples of this study predate the infection). Cell type and time point are not known. CDR3 DNA: TGTGCCAGTAGTAGCGCACAGGGAAGATATGGCTACACCTTC. This translates into CASSSAQGRYGYTF.